A single sample is the source of the 25 T cell receptor beta chains below, sequenced in a study of T cell changes during pregnancy in multiple sclerosis. The repertoire was sequenced with immunoSEQ multiplex PCR; TCRdb's copy has only in-frame clones and lacks some. The table records roughly 57,000 clones, approximately 94% of them present only once. Material: CD8+ T cells from peripheral blood mononuclear cells, obtained after pregnancy. Receptor source: a female donor with multiple sclerosis, enrolled in a pregnancy study.

The chain recombines TRBV18 with TRBJ2-7, with D perhaps TRBD1 (6 bases). The germline V and J ends were trimmed by 1 base and 2 bases, with 9 bases remaining between them. The length of the CDR3 is 14 residues. Germline V gene sequence: CDR1 KGHSH, CDR2 LQKENI. In DNA, the CDR3 is TGTGCCAGCTCACCACAGCCAGGGGCCTACGAGCAGTACTTC. Its translation: CASSPQPGAYEQYF.

The chain combines TRBV30 with TRBJ2-7; 9 nucleotides match TRBD1. The CDR3 is 13 residues long. Germline-derived CDR1 and CDR2 are GTSNPN and SVGIG (reference sequence). With 2 bases clipped from V and 7 bases from J, the junction kept 6 bases outside the gene matches. The CDR3 bases are TGTGCCTGGAGTCTGGGACAGGGCCTAGAGCAGTACTTC. This translates into CAWSLGQGLEQYF.

V and J are TRBV7-2 and TRBJ1-2, with 12 bases fitting TRBD1. The V and J ends lost 5 bases and 3 bases, in that order; junction bases with no gene match: 10. The CDR3 has 17 residues. Germline lookup yields CDR1 SGHTA and CDR2 FQGNSA. CDR3 residues: CASSPGQGARTDYGYTF. DNA of the CDR3: TGTGCCAGCAGCCCGGGACAGGGGGCCAGGACCGACTATGGCTACACCTTC.

V gene TRBV10-3 combines with J gene TRBJ1-5; 9 positions match TRBD1. Germline V lookup: CDR1 ENHRY, CDR2 SYGVKD. V shed 6 bases and J 5 bases; nucleotides not matched to a gene: 5. This CDR3 region has 14 residues. CDR3 sequence: CAIRGDRVDQPQHF. CDR3 coding DNA: TGTGCCATCAGGGGGGACAGGGTCGATCAGCCCCAGCATTTT.

The chain has TRBV25-1 and TRBJ2-2; D might be TRBD1 (6 bases). Trimming stripped 5 bases from V and 1 base from J, with 8 bases between. From germline, CDR1 is MGHDK and CDR2 SYGVNS. The CDR3 runs 14 residues. The CDR3 loop reads CASSLQGNTGELFF. The CDR3 DNA follows: TGTGCCAGCAGTCTACAGGGGAACACCGGGGAGCTGTTTTTT.

This sequence joins TRBV14 and TRBJ2-7; D gene uncertain. This CDR3 comprises 13 residues. CDR1 SGHDN and CDR2 FVKESK come from the germline V gene. Trimming shortened V by 0 bases and J by 6 bases, and 9 bases separated the two germline ends. The CDR3 sequence is CASSQDPYPEQYF. For the CDR3, the DNA is TGTGCCAGCAGCCAAGATCCTTATCCCGAGCAGTACTTC.

The V gene is TRBV7-9, the J gene TRBJ2-2; 9 positions match TRBD2. The CDR3 contains 16 residues. The germline CDR1 and CDR2 sequences are SEHNR and FQNEAQ (reference sequence). The V segment lost 5 bases and the J segment 2 bases; nucleotides outside the gene matches: 6. The CDR3 loop reads CASSALSGSNTGELFF. CDR3 DNA: TGTGCCAGCAGCGCCCTTAGCGGGAGTAACACCGGGGAGCTGTTTTTT.

V is TRBV10-1 and J is TRBJ1-1, with D possibly TRBD1 on 5 matching bases. Trimming took off 6 bases at V and 5 bases at J, with 16 bases between the two ends. There are 14 residues in the CDR3. From germline, CDR1 is WNHNN and CDR2 SYGVQD (reference sequence). The CDR3 region is CASSLTVWKTEAFF. The CDR3 bases are TGCGCCAGCAGCCTGACAGTCTGGAAGACTGAAGCTTTCTTT.

This chain uses TRBV27 with TRBJ1-1; D is uncertain. The CDR3 consists of 14 residues. The germline CDR1 and CDR2 sequences are MNHEY and SMNVEV (reference sequence). Deletions cut 4 bases from V and 2 bases from J, with 11 bases between. The CDR3 here is CASSSRLGNTEAFF. The CDR3 nucleotides are TGTGCCAGCAGTTCCAGGCTTGGCAACACTGAAGCTTTCTTT.

The chain combines TRBV27 with TRBJ2-7; weak D call: TRBD2 (6 bases). Deletions cut 8 bases from V and 5 bases from J, with 28 bases between. The length of the CDR3 is 17 residues. CDR1 and CDR2 (germline): MNHEY, SMNVEV (reference sequence). The DNA for the CDR3 is TGTGCCAGCGCTGGGGGAGGAAAAAGGAACCGCATGGACGAGCAGTACTTC. It codes for CASAGGGKRNRMDEQYF.

The chain carries TRBV6-5 and TRBJ1-1; the match to TRBD1 covers 7 bases. The germline CDR1 and CDR2 sequences are MNHEY and SVGAGI. This CDR3 region has 16 residues. V shed 0 bases and J 2 bases; nucleotides not matched to a gene: 6. CDR3 residues: CASSYSRDSSNTEAFF. The CDR3 region has the DNA TGTGCCAGCAGTTACTCCCGGGACAGCTCTAACACTGAAGCTTTCTTT.

This chain uses TRBV18 with TRBJ2-1, with D tentatively TRBD1 (6 bases). The V gene's germline CDR1 is KGHSH and CDR2 LQKENI. V lost 4 bases and J 8 bases, leaving 24 bases between the germline ends. The CDR3 spans 17 residues. CDR3 bases: TGTGCCAGCTCACTCAAAAATAACAGGGTGAGCCAAGATGAGCAGTTCTTC. Its protein is CASSLKNNRVSQDEQFF.

This chain uses TRBV30 with TRBJ1-2; D is perhaps TRBD1 (6 bases). V was clipped by 2 bases and J by 6 bases, with 13 bases between them. The CDR3 loop spans 13 amino acids. CDR1 is GTSNPN and CDR2 is SVGIG in the germline V gene (reference sequence). Here the CDR3 DNA reads TGTGCCTGGAGTCTACAGGGTTCGGATGGCTACACCTTC. It is translated as CAWSLQGSDGYTF.

This sequence joins TRBV28 and TRBJ2-2, with no clear D. This CDR3 has 14 amino acids. Germline values: CDR1 MDHEN, CDR2 SYDVKM. V lost 4 bases, J lost 2 bases, and 8 bases lay in between. Written as DNA, the CDR3 is TGTGCCAGCAGTTCATCACTCAACACCGGGGAGCTGTTTTTT. Its protein product is CASSSSLNTGELFF.

This clone has just one count. The chain uses TRBV11-2 and TRBJ2-7; TRBD2 aligns across 7 bases. The CDR3 totals 15 residues. Losses at the gene ends were 7 bases for V and 5 bases for J; bases not matched to a gene: 14. The V gene's germline CDR1 is SGHAT and CDR2 FQNNGV. The CDR3 DNA is TGTGCCAGCACCCCTTTGGGGGGAGGGTACGACGAGCAGTACTTC. Encoded protein: CASTPLGGGYDEQYF.

The genes are TRBV4-1 and TRBJ1-1, with D unresolved. CDR3 length: 17 residues. Germline CDR1 and CDR2: MGHRA and YSYEKL. Trimming cost V 5 bases and J 1 base, with 20 bases left between them. As DNA, the CDR3 is TGCGCCAGCAGCTCCGGCATAAACCGAGGGCGGAACACTGAAGCTTTCTTT. This gives the protein CASSSGINRGRNTEAFF.

V gene TRBV10-3 combines with J gene TRBJ2-1; maybe TRBD1 (5 bases). Trimming took 3 bases from V and 9 from J, leaving 6 bases between them. Germline V lookup: CDR1 ENHRY, CDR2 SYGVKD. This CDR3 comprises 11 residues. CDR3: CAISEGVEQFF. CDR3 DNA: TGTGCCATCAGTGAAGGGGTTGAGCAGTTCTTC.

This chain connects TRBV7-8 to TRBJ2-1; TRBD2 matches 9 bases. V was pared by 0 bases and J by 6 bases, with 6 bases of the junction left unmatched. The CDR3 consists of 16 residues. Per germline, CDR1 SGHVS and CDR2 FQNEAQ. The CDR3 region is CASSLATAGGPNEQFF. The DNA of the CDR3 is TGTGCCAGCAGCTTAGCAACAGCGGGAGGCCCCAATGAGCAGTTCTTC.

The chain has TRBV7-9 and TRBJ2-7; the match to TRBD2 covers 14 bases. The CDR3 extends over 17 amino acids. The junction had 8 bases not matched to a gene; V was cut back by 4 bases and J by 3 bases. Germline V gene lookup returns CDR1 SEHNR and CDR2 FQNEAQ (reference sequence). Written as DNA, the CDR3 is TGTGCCAGCAGCTCGGGACTAGCGGGAGCCTCGGTCTACGAGCAGTACTTC. It codes for CASSSGLAGASVYEQYF.

This chain links TRBV28 with TRBJ2-1; 8 bases are shared with TRBD1. After removal of 5 bases from V and 12 bases from J, the junction contained 3 bases not matched to a gene. Germline CDR1 reads MDHEN; CDR2 reads SYDVKM. CDR3 size: 11 residues. The DNA for the CDR3 is TGTGCCAGCAGTGCAGGGGGCCTGCAGTTCTTC. Protein sequence: CASSAGGLQFF.

V and J are TRBV19 and TRBJ1-2, with 9 bases identical to TRBD1. The CDR3 has 15 amino acids. The trim removed 3 bases at V and 4 bases at J, leaving 6 bases unmatched. Germline V gives CDR1 LNHDA, CDR2 SQIVND (reference sequence). CDR3 nucleotides: TGTGCCAGTAGTATGGGGACAGGGCCCCTCTATGGCTACACCTTC. Its protein product is CASSMGTGPLYGYTF.

This clone was observed a few times. The CDR3 DNA follows: TGTGCCAGCAGCGAACAGGGGTGGAATCAGCCCCAGCATTTT. Translating it yields CASSEQGWNQPQHF. The rearrangement joins TRBV9 to TRBJ1-5, with 7 bases identical to TRBD1. Germline V gene lookup returns CDR1 SGDLS and CDR2 YYNGEE. V trimming: 3 bases; J trimming: 4 bases; junction bases outside the gene matches: 4. CDR3 size: 14 residues.

The V gene is TRBV13, the J gene TRBJ2-1, with D perhaps matching TRBD1 (6 bases). CDR3 length equals 14 residues. Trimming stripped 2 bases from V and 8 bases from J, with 13 bases between. The germline V gene has CDR1 PRHDT and CDR2 FYEKMQ (reference sequence). DNA for the CDR3: TGTGCCAGCAGCTTAACACCAGGGGTACATGAGCAGTTCTTC. Translated, it gives CASSLTPGVHEQFF. Together with reference TRBV13 and TRBJ2-1, the CDR3 gives the full variable domain: AAGVIQSPRHLIKEKRETATLKCYPIPRHDTVYWYQQGPGQDPQFLISFYEKMQSDKGSIPDRFSAQQFSDYHSELNMSSLELGDSALYFCASSLTPGVHEQFFGPGTRLTVL.

The chain is built from TRBV7-9 and TRBJ2-1; TRBD2 agrees at 7 bases. Germline V CDR1 and CDR2: SEHNR, FQNEAQ (reference sequence). The CDR3 loop spans 13 amino acids. With V trimmed by 6 bases and J by 14 bases, 13 bases remained unmatched. This CDR3 is CASREGSGRGEFF. The CDR3 nucleotides are TGTGCCAGCAGAGAGGGTAGTGGGAGGGGCGAGTTCTTC. Looking up the rest from reference TRBV7-9 and TRBJ2-1 gives the full variable domain: DTGVSQNPRHKITKRGQNVTFRCDPISEHNRLYWYRQTLGQGPEFLTYFQNEAQLEKSRLLSDRFSAERPKGSFSTLEIQRTEQGDSAMYLCASREGSGRGEFFGPGTRLTVL.

The V gene is TRBV5-1, the J gene TRBJ2-5, with 8 nucleotides matching TRBD1. The junction had 2 bases not matched to a gene; V was cut back by 5 bases and J by 2 bases. Germline V gene lookup returns CDR1 SGHRS and CDR2 YFSETQ. The CDR3 contains 13 residues. CDR3 nucleotides: TGCGCCAGCAGGAACAGGGGGCAAGAGACCCAGTACTTC. This encodes CASRNRGQETQYF.